These 13 T cell receptor beta chains share one sample of origin, sequenced in a study of identical twins. TCRdb used MiXCR to reprocess the 5' RACE reads, holding one entry per CDR3 protein. The sample consists of under 900,000 distinct CDR3 sequences, more than 9% of them appearing once. The same specimen was also included in a second study, on yellow fever vaccine responses in identical twins.

Specimen: PBMCs. The receptors derive from a woman aged 18-29 years in good health.

This clonotype was detected a few times. This chain joins TRBV20-1 and TRBJ2-7, with D unclear. The CDR3 runs 12 residues. V was clipped by 3 bases and J by 3 bases, with 9 bases between them. Germline CDR1 is DFQATT and CDR2 is SNEGSKA (reference sequence). In DNA form, the CDR3 reads TGCAGTGCTAGTTTCGGAGACTACGAGCAGTACGTC. This gives the protein CSASFGDYEQYV.

This clonotype appeared many times. This sequence joins TRBV5-1 and TRBJ1-1; D remains unclear. This CDR3 spans 15 amino acids. V gave up 0 bases and J gave up 4 bases, with 13 bases separating them. Germline assignment: CDR1 SGHRS and CDR2 YFSETQ. CDR3 in DNA: TGCGCCAGCAGCTTGGTGGCAGGCTCTGGCACTGAAGCTTTCTTT. It codes for CASSLVAGSGTEAFF.

This clonotype appeared a few times. The chain joins TRBV24-1 to TRBJ2-1; 9 bases line up with TRBD1. Trimming removed 1 base from V and 8 bases from J; junction bases left unmatched: 8. The CDR3 consists of 16 residues. Germline CDR1 and CDR2: KGHDR and SFDVKD. As DNA, the CDR3 is TGTGCCACCAGTGATTTTGGGGGACAGGGTTTCTATGAGCAGTTCTTC. This encodes CATSDFGGQGFYEQFF.

V usage is TRBV12-3 or TRBV12-4 and J usage is TRBJ2-5; 10 bases line up with TRBD1. The CDR3 length is 14 residues. Losses at the gene ends were 6 bases for V and 4 bases for J; bases not matched to a gene: 5. DNA for the CDR3: TGTGCCAGCAGACAAGGACAGGGGGGAGAGACCCAGTACTTC. Residues: CASRQGQGGETQYF.

The sample holds a few counts of this clonotype. The V gene is TRBV6-2 or TRBV6-3, the J gene TRBJ2-1; 7 bases map to TRBD1. Trimming took 2 bases from V and 0 from J; bases not matched to a gene: 16. The CDR3 has 20 residues. Germline CDR1 is MNHEY and CDR2 is SVGEGT. The CDR3 protein is CASSYRQGTPPQGSYNEQFF. CDR3 bases: TGTGCCAGCAGTTACAGACAGGGTACCCCCCCTCAGGGCTCCTACAATGAGCAGTTCTTC.

The rearrangement joins TRBV7-3 to TRBJ2-1, with a tentative D call TRBD2 (5 bases). There are 15 residues in the CDR3. Germline values: CDR1 SGHTA, CDR2 FQGTGA. Trimming stripped 5 bases from V and 2 bases from J, with 13 bases between. The CDR3 loop reads CASSQKAETYNEQFF. The CDR3 DNA reads TGTGCCAGCAGCCAAAAAGCGGAGACCTACAATGAGCAGTTCTTC. Variable domain in full (rest from reference TRBV7-3 and TRBJ2-1): GAGVSQTPSNKVTEKGKYVELRCDPISGHTALYWYRQSLGQGPEFLIYFQGTGAADDSGLPNDRFFAVRPEGSVSTLKIQRTERGDSAVYLCASSQKAETYNEQFFGPGTRLTVL.

Ten or more counts support this clonotype. The rearrangement uses TRBV28 and TRBJ1-6; no firm D call. Deletions cut 6 bases from V and 9 bases from J, with 12 bases between. CDR1 MDHEN and CDR2 SYDVKM come from the germline V gene. The CDR3 is 13 residues long. The CDR3 loop is CASSRSHGSPLHF. DNA for the CDR3: TGTGCCAGCAGCCGGTCCCACGGTTCACCCCTCCACTTT.

The sample holds a few counts of this clonotype. The J gene is TRBJ2-1, the V gene TRBV12-3 or TRBV12-4; D is undetermined. The CDR3 has 15 amino acids. Trimming cost V 6 bases and J 3 bases, with 15 bases left between them. CDR3 sequence: CASSSTTPIYNEQFF. CDR3 DNA: TGTGCCAGCAGCTCCACTACGCCCATCTACAATGAGCAGTTCTTC.

The V and J genes are TRBV20-1 and TRBJ2-7; D is possibly TRBD2 (6 bases). The length of the CDR3 is 13 residues. Germline V gene lookup returns CDR1 DFQATT and CDR2 SNEGSKA (reference sequence). V was clipped by 5 bases and J by 2 bases, with 13 bases between them. The CDR3 loop reads CSAPPGLPYEQYF. CDR3 coding DNA: TGCAGTGCTCCTCCGGGACTCCCCTACGAGCAGTACTTC.

The V and J genes are TRBV12-5 and TRBJ2-1; possible D gene TRBD2, 5 bases. CDR3 length: 16 residues. Germline V gene data show CDR1 as LGHNT and CDR2 as FRNRAP. V dropped 1 base and J dropped 11 bases, with 21 bases sitting between them. In DNA form, the CDR3 reads TGTGCTAGTGGTTTGGCCTGGTTGGAGGCACTGGGCAAGCAGTTCTTC. This translates into CASGLAWLEALGKQFF.

The chain uses TRBV7-8 and TRBJ2-1; 11 nucleotides match TRBD1. Germline CDR1 reads SGHVS; CDR2 reads FQNEAQ. This CDR3 has 16 amino acids. The V gene end was trimmed by 3 bases and the J gene end by 7 bases; junction bases not matched to a gene: 8. CDR3 in DNA: TGTGCCAGCAGCTTTATCCGGGACAGGGGGTCTAATGAGCAGTTCTTC. The encoded protein is CASSFIRDRGSNEQFF.

V is TRBV7-9 and J is TRBJ2-7; TRBD1 matches at 10 bases. The J segment lost 6 bases and the V segment lost 6 bases, leaving 14 bases of the junction unmatched. Germline V CDR1 and CDR2: SEHNR, FQNEAQ (reference sequence). The CDR3 spans 16 residues. The CDR3 region has the DNA TGTGCCAGCAGAAATCTGACAGGGGGCAAAGAGCGCGAGCAGTACTTC. Translated: CASRNLTGGKEREQYF. The full variable domain, completed using reference TRBV7-9 and TRBJ2-7, is DTGVSQNPRHKITKRGQNVTFRCDPISEHNRLYWYRQTLGQGPEFLTYFQNEAQLEKSRLLSDRFSAERPKGSFSTLEIQRTEQGDSAMYLCASRNLTGGKEREQYFGPGTRLTVT.

This clonotype has a handful of counts. The chain joins TRBV10-3 to TRBJ2-7; the match to TRBD2 covers 12 bases. The V and J ends lost 6 bases and 6 bases, in that order; junction bases with no gene match: 6. Germline-derived CDR1 and CDR2 are ENHRY and SYGVKD. The CDR3 consists of 14 residues. The CDR3 here is CAISPSGGAREQYV. CDR3 bases: TGTGCCATCAGCCCTAGCGGGGGGGCCCGCGAGCAGTACGTC.